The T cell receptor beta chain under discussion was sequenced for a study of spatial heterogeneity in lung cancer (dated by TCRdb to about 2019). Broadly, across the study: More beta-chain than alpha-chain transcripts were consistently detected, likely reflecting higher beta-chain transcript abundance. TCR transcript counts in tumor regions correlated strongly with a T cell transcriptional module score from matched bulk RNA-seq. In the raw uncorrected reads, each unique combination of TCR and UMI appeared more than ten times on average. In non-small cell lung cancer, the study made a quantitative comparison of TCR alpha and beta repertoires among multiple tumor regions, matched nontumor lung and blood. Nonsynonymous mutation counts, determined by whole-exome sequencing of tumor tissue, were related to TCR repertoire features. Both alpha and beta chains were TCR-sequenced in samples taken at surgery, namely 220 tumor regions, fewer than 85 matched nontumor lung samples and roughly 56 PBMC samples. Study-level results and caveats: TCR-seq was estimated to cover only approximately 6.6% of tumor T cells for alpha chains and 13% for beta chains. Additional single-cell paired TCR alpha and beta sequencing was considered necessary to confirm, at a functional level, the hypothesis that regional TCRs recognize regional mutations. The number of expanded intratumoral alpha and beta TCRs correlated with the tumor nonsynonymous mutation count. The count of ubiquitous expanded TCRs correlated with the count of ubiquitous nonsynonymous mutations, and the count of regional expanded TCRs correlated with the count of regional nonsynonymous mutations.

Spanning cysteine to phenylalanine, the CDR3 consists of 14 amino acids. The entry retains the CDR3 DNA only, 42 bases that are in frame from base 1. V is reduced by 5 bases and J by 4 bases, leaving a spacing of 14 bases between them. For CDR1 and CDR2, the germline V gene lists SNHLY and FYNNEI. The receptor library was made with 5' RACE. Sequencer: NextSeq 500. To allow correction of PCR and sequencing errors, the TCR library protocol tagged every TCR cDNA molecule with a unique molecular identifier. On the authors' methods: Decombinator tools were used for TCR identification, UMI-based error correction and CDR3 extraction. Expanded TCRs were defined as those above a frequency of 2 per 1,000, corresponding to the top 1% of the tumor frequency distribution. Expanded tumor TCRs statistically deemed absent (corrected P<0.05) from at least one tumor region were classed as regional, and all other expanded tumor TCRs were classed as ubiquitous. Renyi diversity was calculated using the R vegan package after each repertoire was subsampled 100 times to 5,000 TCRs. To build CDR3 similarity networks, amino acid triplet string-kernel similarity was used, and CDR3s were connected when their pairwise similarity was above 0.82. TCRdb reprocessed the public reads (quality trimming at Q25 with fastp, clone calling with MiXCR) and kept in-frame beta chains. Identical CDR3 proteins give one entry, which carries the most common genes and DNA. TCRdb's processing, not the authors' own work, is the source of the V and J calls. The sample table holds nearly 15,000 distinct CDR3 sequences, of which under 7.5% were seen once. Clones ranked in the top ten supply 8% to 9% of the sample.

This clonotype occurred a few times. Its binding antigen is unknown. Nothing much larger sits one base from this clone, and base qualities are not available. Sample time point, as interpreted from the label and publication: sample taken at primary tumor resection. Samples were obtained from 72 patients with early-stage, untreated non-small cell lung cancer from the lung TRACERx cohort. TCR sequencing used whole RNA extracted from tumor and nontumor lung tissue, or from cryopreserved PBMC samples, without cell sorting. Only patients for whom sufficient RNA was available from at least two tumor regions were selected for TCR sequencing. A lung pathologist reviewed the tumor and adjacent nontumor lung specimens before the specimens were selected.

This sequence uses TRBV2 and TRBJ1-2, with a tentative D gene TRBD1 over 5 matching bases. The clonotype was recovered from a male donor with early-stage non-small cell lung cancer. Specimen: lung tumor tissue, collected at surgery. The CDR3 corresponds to CASSRPGGGYGYTF. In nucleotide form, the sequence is TGTGCCAGCAGTCGGCCCGGGGGTGGCTATGGCTACACCTTC.